A single sample gave rise to the 21 T cell receptor beta chains below, sequenced in a study of T-cell memory formation after mild COVID-19. TCRdb reprocessed the 5' RACE reads via MiXCR and lists one record per CDR3 protein. The sample holds 200,000 to 300,000 distinct CDR3 sequences, over 15% seen once. Sequencing used PBMCs or a T cell subset sorted from them (not recorded which). These receptors all stem from a man between 18 and 29 years old who had mild COVID-19 (a few samples of this study predate the infection). Cell type and time point are not known.

The V gene is TRBV18, the J gene TRBJ2-7; tentatively, D is TRBD1 (6 bases). Germline CDR1 and CDR2: KGHSH and LQKENI. V lost 2 bases to trimming and J lost 2 bases, with 13 bases between them. The CDR3 runs to 15 residues. The CDR3 bases are TGTGCCAGCTCACCAGCTCAGGGGTCCCCCTACGAGCAGTACTTC. Translating gives CASSPAQGSPYEQYF.

The V call is TRBV20-1, the J call TRBJ2-3; TRBD2 matches at 8 bases. The length of the CDR3 is 16 residues. Unmatched junction bases numbered 11, after V lost 0 bases and J lost 6 bases. Per germline, CDR1 DFQATT and CDR2 SNEGSKA (reference sequence). The CDR3 coding sequence is TGCAGTGCTAGAGATTTCAGCGGGGGCAGAGGGGATACGCAGTATTTT. This gives the protein CSARDFSGGRGDTQYF.

This clonotype was recorded a few times. The chain employs TRBV9 and TRBJ2-7; 9 nucleotides agree with TRBD1. Germline V CDR1 and CDR2: SGDLS, YYNGEE. V shed 4 bases and J 0 bases; nucleotides not matched to a gene: 2. The length of the CDR3 is 14 residues. DNA for the CDR3: TGTGCCAGCAGCACAGGGGGCCCCTCCTACGAGCAGTACTTC. This codes for CASSTGGPSYEQYF.

The genes are TRBV28 and TRBJ2-3; D call uncertain. V was pared by 4 bases and J by 0 bases, with 5 bases between. In germline, CDR1 is MDHEN, CDR2 SYDVKM. The CDR3 is made up of 13 amino acids. CDR3 DNA: TGTGCCAGCAGTTCTCATAGCACAGATACGCAGTATTTT. Translating it yields CASSSHSTDTQYF.

This clonotype was counted only a few times. CDR3 nucleotide sequence: TGCGCCAGCACCTTTAACGGGGGCGAGGTCTACGAGCAGTACTTC. Translating gives CASTFNGGEVYEQYF. The genes are TRBV5-1 and TRBJ2-7; the D call may be TRBD1 or TRBD2 (6 bases each). V was cut by 6 bases and J by 3 bases, with 19 bases left in between. CDR1 is SGHRS and CDR2 is YFSETQ in the germline V gene. This CDR3 spans 15 amino acids.

Regarding this clonotype: A read error may explain this, as a much larger clone is one base away. The chain links TRBV30 to TRBJ1-1; D not certain. This CDR3 has 15 residues. Germline V CDR1 and CDR2: GTSNPN, SVGIG (reference sequence). DNA for the CDR3: TGTGCCTGGAGTGTTACGTCGAGGTTGGGCACTGAAGCTTCCTTT. It specifies CAWSVTSRLGTEASF.

The V call is TRBV11-2, the J call TRBJ2-7, with a possible D match to TRBD1 (6 bases). CDR1 is SGHAT and CDR2 is FQNNGV in the germline V gene. Trimming shortened V by 5 bases and J by 1 base, and 15 bases separated the two germline ends. CDR3 length equals 15 residues. The CDR3 nucleotides are TGTGCCAGCAGCATCCCAGGACAGACGTCCTACGAGCAGTACTTC. Its translation: CASSIPGQTSYEQYF. Based on the CDR3 plus reference TRBV11-2 and TRBJ2-7, the full variable domain is EAGVAQSPRYKIIEKRQSVAFWCNPISGHATLYWYQQILGQGPKLLIQFQNNGVVDDSQLPKDRFSAERLKGVDSTLKIQPAKLEDSAVYLCASSIPGQTSYEQYFGPGTRLTVT.

The chain recombines TRBV20-1 with TRBJ1-2; no reliable D call. CDR3 length equals 15 residues. Germline V gene sequence: CDR1 DFQATT, CDR2 SNEGSKA (reference sequence). Trimming took 3 bases from V and 8 from J, leaving 22 bases between them. The CDR3 sequence is CSASPWAGVGGGYTF. CDR3 nucleotide sequence: TGCAGTGCTAGCCCCTGGGCCGGGGTCGGTGGGGGCTACACCTTC.

This clonotype was detected only a few times. This chain joins TRBV5-1 and TRBJ2-5; D uncertain. This CDR3 region has 13 residues. Germline CDR1 reads SGHRS; CDR2 reads YFSETQ. V was clipped by 4 bases and J by 7 bases, with 14 bases between them. The CDR3 is CASSPVQSGTQYF. Here the CDR3 DNA reads TGCGCCAGCAGCCCGGTCCAGAGTGGGACCCAGTACTTC.

The V gene is TRBV6-5, the J gene TRBJ1-3, with TRBD1 identical over 7 bases. Losses at the gene ends were 6 bases for V and 1 base for J; bases not matched to a gene: 9. CDR1 and CDR2 (germline): MNHEY, SVGAGI. This CDR3 region has 16 residues. CDR3 nucleotides: TGTGCCAGCAGCTACACCGCGACAGGGTCTGGAAACACCATATATTTT. Translating gives CASSYTATGSGNTIYF.

This clonotype was seen many times. This chain connects TRBV6-6 to TRBJ1-5; D is possibly TRBD1 (5 bases). The CDR3 runs 15 residues. Between the trimmed V and J ends, which lost 4 bases and 2 bases, there was a span of 12 bases. CDR1 is MNHNY, CDR2 SVGAGI, per germline (reference sequence). The CDR3 region has the DNA TGTGCCAGCAGTTTCCCCAGGGAGGGCAATCAGCCCCAGCATTTT. Its protein is CASSFPREGNQPQHF.

This clonotype showed up just a few times. The chain couples TRBV7-2 to TRBJ2-2; TRBD2 agrees at 8 bases. Losses at the gene ends were 10 bases for V and 0 bases for J; bases not matched to a gene: 1. The V gene's germline CDR1 is SGHTA and CDR2 FQGNSA. This CDR3 has 13 amino acids. The CDR3 DNA reads as TGTGCCACCGGGGGGGCGAACACCGGGGAGCTGTTTTTT. Translating gives CATGGANTGELFF.

The table lists this clonotype with a few counts. CDR3 nucleotide sequence: TGCGCCAGCAGATCCGCCGGGACCACCCAAGAGACCCAGTACTTC. It yields the protein CASRSAGTTQETQYF. The rearrangement links TRBV5-1 to TRBJ2-5; D may correspond to TRBD1 or TRBD2 (5 bases each). Trimming shortened V by 5 bases and J by 1 base, and 15 bases separated the two germline ends. CDR3 length: 15 amino acids. Germline V gives CDR1 SGHRS, CDR2 YFSETQ.

The CDR3 bases are TGTGCCAGCAGCATAAACGGAGCGGGGTCCACAGATACGCAGTATTTT. As protein: CASSINGAGSTDTQYF. The chain is built from TRBV7-2 and TRBJ2-3; 7 nucleotides agree with TRBD2. Trimming took 5 bases from V and 2 from J; bases not matched to a gene: 10. The CDR3 has 16 amino acids. Germline V gene sequence: CDR1 SGHTA, CDR2 FQGNSA.

The table lists this clonotype with a few counts. The chain couples TRBV7-3 to TRBJ2-5; 8 bases fit TRBD1. V shed 3 bases, J shed 4 bases, and the junction held 4 bases outside the gene matches. Germline lookup yields CDR1 SGHTA and CDR2 FQGTGA. CDR3 length: 14 amino acids. CDR3 sequence: CASSFGDRGETQYF. CDR3 DNA: TGTGCCAGCAGCTTCGGAGACAGGGGAGAGACCCAGTACTTC.

This clonotype showed up just once. The chain has TRBV6-2 or TRBV6-3 and TRBJ2-3; weak D call: TRBD2 (6 bases). The germline gives CDR1 MNHEY, CDR2 SVGEGT. Trimming removed 7 bases from V and 6 bases from J, with 17 bases in between. The CDR3 has 14 amino acids. Here the CDR3 DNA reads TGTGCCAGCAAACCGCTTGGGGGGAAGGATACGCAGTATTTT. This encodes CASKPLGGKDTQYF.

This clonotype has just a few counts. This rearrangement joins TRBV19 to TRBJ2-3, with 10 bases fitting TRBD1. The germline CDR1 and CDR2 sequences are LNHDA and SQIVND (reference sequence). There are 15 residues in the CDR3. V shed 5 bases and J 5 bases; nucleotides not matched to a gene: 7. This chain's CDR3 is CASSPWDRGEDTQYF. The CDR3 nucleotides read TGTGCCAGTAGTCCCTGGGACAGGGGAGAAGATACGCAGTATTTT.

This clonotype was observed many times. The chain is built from TRBV12-3 or TRBV12-4 and TRBJ2-7; perhaps D is TRBD1 or TRBD2 (5 bases each). Trimming removed 4 bases from V and 2 bases from J, with 9 bases in between. There are 13 residues in the CDR3. DNA of the CDR3: TGTGCCAGCAGTTATAGGGGAGCCTACGAGCAGTACGTC. Translation gives CASSYRGAYEQYV.

This clonotype was counted between two and nine times. The V call is TRBV6-2 or TRBV6-3, the J call TRBJ2-7; no reliable D call. Germline CDR1 and CDR2: MNHEY and SVGEGT. Trimming left V 0 bases short and J 4 bases short, with 7 bases between. The CDR3 runs 13 residues. CDR3: CASSYSGWYEQYF. CDR3 nucleotide sequence: TGTGCCAGCAGTTACTCCGGGTGGTACGAGCAGTACTTC.

The genes are TRBV6-2 or TRBV6-3 and TRBJ1-1, with D possibly matching TRBD1 (6 bases). CDR1 and CDR2 from the germline V gene are MNHEY and SVGEGT. Trimming took 1 base from V and 1 from J, leaving 7 bases between them. The CDR3 spans 14 residues. The CDR3 DNA reads TGTGCCAGCAGTTACTGGGGGCGGAACACTGAAGCTTTCTTT. Its translation: CASSYWGRNTEAFF.

The rearrangement uses TRBV4-2 and TRBJ2-7; 8 positions agree with TRBD1. CDR3 size: 14 residues. With 4 bases clipped from V and 4 bases from J, the junction kept 6 bases outside the gene matches. Germline values: CDR1 LGHNA, CDR2 YNFKEQ. CDR3 residues: CASSRGQGSYEQYF. The CDR3, as DNA: TGTGCCAGCAGCCGAGGACAGGGTTCGTACGAGCAGTACTTC.